The T cell receptor beta chain described here comes from a study of blood T cells in healthy people across ages. The authors ran a second PCR of 7 to 11 cycles using a sample-barcoded 5' primer and a J-beta primer mix. MiXCR was run by TCRdb on the 5' RACE reads, yielding one entry per CDR3 protein. The table records roughly 800,000 distinct CDR3 sequences, 53% of them present only once. Germline V lookup: CDR1 KGHSH, CDR2 LQKENI. CDR3 length equals 14 residues. V dropped 3 bases and J dropped 5; count of bases not matched to a gene: 6. Material for sequencing was blood. The genes are TRBV18 and TRBJ1-2; 7 nucleotides align to TRBD1. The receptor was derived from a man aged 80 or over in good health. CDR3 sequence (DNA): TGTGCCAGCTCACCCCAGGGGGTACAATATGGCTACACCTTC. Its protein is CASSPQGVQYGYTF.